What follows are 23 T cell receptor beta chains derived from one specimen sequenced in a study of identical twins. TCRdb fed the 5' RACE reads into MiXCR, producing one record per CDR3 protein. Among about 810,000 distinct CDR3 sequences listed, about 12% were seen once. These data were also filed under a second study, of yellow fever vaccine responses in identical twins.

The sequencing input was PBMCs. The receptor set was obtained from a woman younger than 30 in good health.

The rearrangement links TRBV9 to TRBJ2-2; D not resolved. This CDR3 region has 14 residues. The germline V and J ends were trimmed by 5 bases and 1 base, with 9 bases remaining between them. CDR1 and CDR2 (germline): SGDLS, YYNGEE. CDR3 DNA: TGTGCCAGCAGGGCGGACCTGAACACCGGGGAGCTGTTTTTT. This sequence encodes CASRADLNTGELFF.

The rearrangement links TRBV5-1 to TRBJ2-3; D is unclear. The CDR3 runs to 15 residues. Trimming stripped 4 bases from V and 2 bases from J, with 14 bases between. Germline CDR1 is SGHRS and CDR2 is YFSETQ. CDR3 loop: CASSPTWQPTDTQYF. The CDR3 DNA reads TGCGCCAGCAGCCCGACCTGGCAGCCCACAGATACGCAGTATTTT.

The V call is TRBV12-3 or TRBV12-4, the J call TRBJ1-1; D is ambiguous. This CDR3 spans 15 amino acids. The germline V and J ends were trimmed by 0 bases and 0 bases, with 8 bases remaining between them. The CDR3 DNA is TGTGCCAGCAGTTTAGCCAGCAACTTGAACACTGAAGCTTTCTTT. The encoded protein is CASSLASNLNTEAFF.

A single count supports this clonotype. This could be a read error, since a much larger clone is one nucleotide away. The CDR3 DNA sequence: TGTGCCAGCAGCTGGACAGGGGACGAGCAGTACTTC. Its translation is CASSWTGDEQYF. The chain has TRBV6-6 and TRBJ2-7; 9 bases align to TRBD1. The CDR3 has 12 amino acids. V was clipped by 6 bases and J by 5 bases; unmatched bases: 2. Germline V gene sequence: CDR1 MNHNY, CDR2 SVGAGI (reference sequence).

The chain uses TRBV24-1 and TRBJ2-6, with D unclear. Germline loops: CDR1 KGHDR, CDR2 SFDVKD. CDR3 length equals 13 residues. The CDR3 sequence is CVDHPTGANVLTF. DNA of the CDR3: TGTGTCGACCACCCTACTGGGGCCAACGTCCTGACTTTC.

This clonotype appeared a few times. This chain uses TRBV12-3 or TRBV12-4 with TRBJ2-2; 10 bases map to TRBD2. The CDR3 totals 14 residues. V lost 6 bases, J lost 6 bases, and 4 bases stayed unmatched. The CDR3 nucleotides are TGTGCCAGCAGCACCGGGACTAGCGCCGGGGAGCTGTTTTTT. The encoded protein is CASSTGTSAGELFF.

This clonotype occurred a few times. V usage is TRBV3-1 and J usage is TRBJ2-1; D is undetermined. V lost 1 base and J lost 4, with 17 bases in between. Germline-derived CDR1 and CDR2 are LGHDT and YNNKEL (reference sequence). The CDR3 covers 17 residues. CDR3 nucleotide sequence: TGTGCCAGCAGCCAAGTGGATACGGAATCTTTTTACAATGAGCAGTTCTTC. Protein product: CASSQVDTESFYNEQFF.

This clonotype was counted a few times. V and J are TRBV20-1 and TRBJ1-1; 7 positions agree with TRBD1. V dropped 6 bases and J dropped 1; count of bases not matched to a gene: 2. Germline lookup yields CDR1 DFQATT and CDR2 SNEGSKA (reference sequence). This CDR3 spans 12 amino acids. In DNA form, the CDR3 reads TGCAGTGCAGGGGGCGGGAACACTGAAGCTTTCTTT. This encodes CSAGGGNTEAFF.

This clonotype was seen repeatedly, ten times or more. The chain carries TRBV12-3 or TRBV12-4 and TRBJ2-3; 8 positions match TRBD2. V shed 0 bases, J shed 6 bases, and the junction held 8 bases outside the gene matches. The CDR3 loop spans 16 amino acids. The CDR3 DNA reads TGTGCCAGCAGTTTAGCCACGGGGGGGCCAGGTGATACGCAGTATTTT. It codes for CASSLATGGPGDTQYF.

For the CDR3, the DNA is TGTGCCAGCAGCCTAGCGGAGAACTCCTACAATGAGCAGTTCTTC. As protein: CASSLAENSYNEQFF. The chain is built from TRBV3-1 and TRBJ2-1; D is possibly TRBD2 (6 bases). CDR1 and CDR2 (germline): LGHDT, YNNKEL (reference sequence). The CDR3 totals 15 residues. The V and J ends lost 4 bases and 0 bases respectively, with 10 bases between them.

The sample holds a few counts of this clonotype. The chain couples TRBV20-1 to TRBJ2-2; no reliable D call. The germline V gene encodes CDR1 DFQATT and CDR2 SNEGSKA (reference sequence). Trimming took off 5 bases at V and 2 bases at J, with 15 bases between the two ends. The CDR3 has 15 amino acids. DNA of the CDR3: TGCAGTGCTCAACGGGCGGTCCGAAACACCGGGGAGCTGTTTTTT. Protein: CSAQRAVRNTGELFF.

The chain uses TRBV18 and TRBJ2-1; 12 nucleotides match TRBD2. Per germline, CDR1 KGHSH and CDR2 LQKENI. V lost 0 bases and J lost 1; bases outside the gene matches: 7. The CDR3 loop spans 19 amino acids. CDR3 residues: CASSPPIETSGRSYNEQFF. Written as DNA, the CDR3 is TGTGCCAGCTCACCACCTATAGAGACTAGCGGGAGATCCTACAATGAGCAGTTCTTC.

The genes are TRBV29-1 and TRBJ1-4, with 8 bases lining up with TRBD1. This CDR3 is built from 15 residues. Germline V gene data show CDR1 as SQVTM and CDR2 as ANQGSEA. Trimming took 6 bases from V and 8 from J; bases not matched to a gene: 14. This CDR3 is CSVGTGAINAEKLFF. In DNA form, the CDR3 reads TGCAGCGTGGGGACAGGCGCGATCAACGCGGAAAAACTGTTTTTT. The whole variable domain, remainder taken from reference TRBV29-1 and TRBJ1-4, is SAVISQKPSRDICQRGTSLTIQCQVDSQVTMMFWYRQQPGQSLTLIATANQGSEATYESGFVIDKFPISRPNLTFSTLTVSNMSPEDSSIYLCSVGTGAINAEKLFFGSGTQLSVL.

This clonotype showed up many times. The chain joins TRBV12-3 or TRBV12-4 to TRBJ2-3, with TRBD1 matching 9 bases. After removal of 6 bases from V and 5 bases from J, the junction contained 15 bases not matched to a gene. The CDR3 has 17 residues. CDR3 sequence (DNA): TGTGCCAGCAGATTGATGGCCGGGACAGGGAAAAGAGATACGCAGTATTTT. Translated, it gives CASRLMAGTGKRDTQYF.

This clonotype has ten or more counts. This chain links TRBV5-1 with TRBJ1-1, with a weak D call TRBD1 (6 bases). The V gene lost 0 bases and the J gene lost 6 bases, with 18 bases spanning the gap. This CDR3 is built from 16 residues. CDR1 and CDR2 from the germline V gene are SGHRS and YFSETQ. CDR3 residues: CASSLVSGGLTAEAFF. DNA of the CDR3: TGCGCCAGCAGCTTGGTATCCGGGGGGCTAACGGCTGAAGCTTTCTTT.

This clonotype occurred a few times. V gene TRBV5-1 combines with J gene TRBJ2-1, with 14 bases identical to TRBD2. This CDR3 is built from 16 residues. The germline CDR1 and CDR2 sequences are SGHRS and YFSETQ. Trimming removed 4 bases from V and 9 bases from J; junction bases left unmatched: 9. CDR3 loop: CASSPETSGGATEQFF. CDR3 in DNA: TGCGCCAGCAGCCCCGAGACTAGCGGGGGGGCCACTGAGCAGTTCTTC.

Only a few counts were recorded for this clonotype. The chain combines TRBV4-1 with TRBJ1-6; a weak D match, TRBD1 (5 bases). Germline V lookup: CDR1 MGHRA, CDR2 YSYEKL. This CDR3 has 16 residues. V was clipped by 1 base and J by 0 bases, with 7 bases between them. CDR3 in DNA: TGCGCCAGCAGCCAAGCGGGGGGCTCCTATAATTCACCCCTCCACTTT. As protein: CASSQAGGSYNSPLHF.

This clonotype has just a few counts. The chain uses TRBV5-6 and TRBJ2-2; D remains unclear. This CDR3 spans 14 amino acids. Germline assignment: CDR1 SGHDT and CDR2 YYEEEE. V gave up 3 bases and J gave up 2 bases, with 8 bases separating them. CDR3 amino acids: CASSWSLNTGELFF. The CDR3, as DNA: TGTGCCAGCAGCTGGAGTTTAAACACCGGGGAGCTGTTTTTT.

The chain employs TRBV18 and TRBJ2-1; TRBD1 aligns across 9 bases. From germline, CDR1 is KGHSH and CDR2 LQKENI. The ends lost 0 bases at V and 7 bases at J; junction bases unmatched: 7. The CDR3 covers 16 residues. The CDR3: CASSPPGLTGGNEQFF. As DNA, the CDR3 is TGTGCCAGCTCACCACCGGGTTTGACAGGGGGGAATGAGCAGTTCTTC.

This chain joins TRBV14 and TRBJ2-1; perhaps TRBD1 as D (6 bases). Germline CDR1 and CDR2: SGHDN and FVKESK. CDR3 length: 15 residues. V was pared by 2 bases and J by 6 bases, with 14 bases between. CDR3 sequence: CASSQWTAARNEQFF. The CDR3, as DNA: TGTGCCAGCAGCCAATGGACAGCGGCCCGCAATGAGCAGTTCTTC.

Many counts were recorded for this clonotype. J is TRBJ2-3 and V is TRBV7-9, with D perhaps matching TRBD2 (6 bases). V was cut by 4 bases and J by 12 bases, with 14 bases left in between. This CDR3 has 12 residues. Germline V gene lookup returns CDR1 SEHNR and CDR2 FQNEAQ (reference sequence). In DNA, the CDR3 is TGTGCCAGCAGCTCGGGACTTGGGTATCAGTATTTT. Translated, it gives CASSSGLGYQYF.

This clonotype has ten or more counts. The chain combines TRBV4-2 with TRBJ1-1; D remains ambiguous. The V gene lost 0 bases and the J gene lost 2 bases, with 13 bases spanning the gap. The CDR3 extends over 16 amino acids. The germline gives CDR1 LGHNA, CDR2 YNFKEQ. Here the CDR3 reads CASSQDLRIPNTEAFF. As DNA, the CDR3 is TGTGCCAGCAGCCAAGATCTCCGGATCCCTAACACTGAAGCTTTCTTT.

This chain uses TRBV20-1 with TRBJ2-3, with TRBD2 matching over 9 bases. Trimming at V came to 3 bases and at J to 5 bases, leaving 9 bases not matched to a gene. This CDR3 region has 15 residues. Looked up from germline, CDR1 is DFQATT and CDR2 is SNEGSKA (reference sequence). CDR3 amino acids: CSARVAGAYGDTQYF. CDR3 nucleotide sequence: TGCAGTGCTAGGGTAGCGGGAGCGTATGGAGATACGCAGTATTTT.